These T cell receptor beta chains were read from a single sample in a study of regulatory T cells in long-lasting Graves disease. TCRdb reanalysed the multiplex PCR reads using MiXCR and keeps one entry per CDR3 protein. The data contain about 290,000 distinct CDR3 sequences, around 23% of them singletons. This material consisted of peripheral blood mononuclear cells (PBMCs), taken when the disease was refractory, from a patient treated with antithyroid drugs. Receptor source: a female donor with Graves disease. Both conserved end residues are part of each CDR3. A D gene is named only where the DNA matches it firmly. The size entry is marked missing in some rows and otherwise reads once, few, many or a size class.

V gene: TRBV20-1
D gene: -
clone size: few
J gene: TRBJ2-4
CDR3 DNA: TGCAGTGCTAGCGAAACTAGTTCTGGTGGCATTCAGTACTTC
CDR3 protein: CSASETSSGGIQYF

V gene: TRBV11-2
D gene: -
clone size: few
J gene: TRBJ1-6
CDR3 DNA: TGTGCCAGCAGCACACCCCGGCTACTTAATTCACCCCTCCACTTT
CDR3 protein: CASSTPRLLNSPLHF

V gene: TRBV7-9
D gene: -
clone size: -
J gene: TRBJ2-5
CDR3 DNA: TGTGCCAGCAGCATAGCCGTCCAAGAGACCCAGTACTTC
CDR3 protein: CASSIAVQETQYF

V gene: TRBV4-2
D gene: TRBD1
clone size: -
J gene: TRBJ2-7
CDR3 DNA: TGTGCCAGCAGCCCCGCCGGACAGGACGAGCAGTACTTC
CDR3 protein: CASSPAGQDEQYF

V gene: TRBV4-3
D gene: -
clone size: few
J gene: TRBJ2-7
CDR3 DNA: TGCGCCAGCAGCCTAGCCCTACAGGGAGAGTACGAGCAGTACTTC
CDR3 protein: CASSLALQGEYEQYF

V gene: TRBV14
D gene: -
clone size: few
J gene: TRBJ1-1
CDR3 DNA: TGTGCCAGCAGCCGGGCTTTCTTT
CDR3 protein: CASSRAFF

V gene: TRBV13
D gene: -
clone size: -
J gene: TRBJ1-1
CDR3 DNA: TGTGCCAGCAGCCCGCCTACAGGGAATGAAGCTTTCTTT
CDR3 protein: CASSPPTGNEAFF

V gene: TRBV6-5
D gene: TRBD1
clone size: few
J gene: TRBJ1-5
CDR3 DNA: TGTGCCAGCAGTTCGGGACAGAATGGCGAATACCCCCAGCATTTT
CDR3 protein: CASSSGQNGEYPQHF

V gene: TRBV7-9
D gene: TRBD2
clone size: few
J gene: TRBJ2-7
CDR3 DNA: TGTGCCAGCAGCTTAGCGAATGGTAGACCCGGGACTAGCGGGCAACCCTACGAGCAGTACTTC
CDR3 protein: CASSLANGRPGTSGQPYEQYF

V gene: TRBV30
D gene: -
clone size: many
J gene: TRBJ1-4
CDR3 DNA: TGTGCCTGGAGAGATGGACGGACTAATGAAAAACTGTTTTTT
CDR3 protein: CAWRDGRTNEKLFF

V gene: TRBV20-1
D gene: TRBD2
clone size: many
J gene: TRBJ2-7
CDR3 DNA: TGCAGTGCTGGGTTACCGGGACTAGCGGGAGTGCGGTACGAGCAGTACTTC
CDR3 protein: CSAGLPGLAGVRYEQYF

V gene: TRBV15
D gene: TRBD1
clone size: -
J gene: TRBJ1-6
CDR3 DNA: TGTGCCACCAGCAGACCCTATACAGGGGAGGATTCACCCCTCCACTTT
CDR3 protein: CATSRPYTGEDSPLHF

V gene: TRBV7-2
D gene: TRBD2
clone size: many
J gene: TRBJ2-7
CDR3 DNA: TGTGCCAGCAGCTTTTGGCGGACTAGCGGGAGACTAGGCGAGCAGTACTTC
CDR3 protein: CASSFWRTSGRLGEQYF

V gene: TRBV14
D gene: -
clone size: once
J gene: TRBJ2-2
CDR3 DNA: TGTGCCAGCAGCCACCAACTAGTATCGAACACCGGGGAGCTGTTTTTT
CDR3 protein: CASSHQLVSNTGELFF

V gene: TRBV3-1
D gene: TRBD1
clone size: -
J gene: TRBJ1-5
CDR3 DNA: TGTGCCAGCAGCCACGGGACAGGGAATCAGCCCCAGCATTTT
CDR3 protein: CASSHGTGNQPQHF

V gene: TRBV28
D gene: -
clone size: few
J gene: TRBJ2-6
CDR3 DNA: TGTGCCAGTAGACAGAGCTCTGGGGCCAACGTCCTGACTTTC
CDR3 protein: CASRQSSGANVLTF

V gene: TRBV14
D gene: TRBD1
clone size: few
J gene: TRBJ1-1
CDR3 DNA: TGTGCCAGCAGCCAAACAGGGGCGGTTGGTGAAGCTTTCTTT
CDR3 protein: CASSQTGAVGEAFF

V gene: TRBV18
D gene: -
clone size: many
J gene: TRBJ2-5
CDR3 DNA: TGTGCCAGCTCACGGAACAGGGGAGGAGAGACCCAGTACTTC
CDR3 protein: CASSRNRGGETQYF

V gene: TRBV11-2
D gene: -
clone size: -
J gene: TRBJ2-2
CDR3 DNA: TGTGCCAGCAGCTTTAGCCAGGGCCCCAACACCGGGGAGCTGTTTTTT
CDR3 protein: CASSFSQGPNTGELFF

V gene: TRBV28
D gene: TRBD1
clone size: many
J gene: TRBJ1-2
CDR3 DNA: TGTGCCAGCTACCGAGGGGGAGACAGGGGGCGGTCGGGCGGCTACACCTTC
CDR3 protein: CASYRGGDRGRSGGYTF

V gene: TRBV20-1
D gene: TRBD1
clone size: few
J gene: TRBJ2-2
CDR3 DNA: TGCAGTGCTAGAGGGGACAGGGGGCTAGACACCGGGGAGCTGTTTTTT
CDR3 protein: CSARGDRGLDTGELFF

V gene: TRBV6-1
D gene: TRBD1
clone size: many
J gene: TRBJ2-7
CDR3 DNA: TGTGCCAGCAGCCCGGGACAGCTTACGCACGAGCAGTACTTC
CDR3 protein: CASSPGQLTHEQYF

V gene: TRBV2
D gene: -
clone size: many
J gene: TRBJ2-7
CDR3 DNA: TGTGCCAGCACGGGTGGGGGTAACCAGCCCGGCTACGAGCAGTACTTC
CDR3 protein: CASTGGGNQPGYEQYF

V gene: TRBV2
D gene: -
clone size: many
J gene: TRBJ1-1
CDR3 DNA: TGTGCCAGCTATTCACGGAACACTGAAGCTTTCTTT
CDR3 protein: CASYSRNTEAFF

V gene: TRBV11-1
D gene: -
clone size: many
J gene: TRBJ2-5
CDR3 DNA: TGTGCCAGCAGCCTAGCCACGGGGCAAGAGACCCAGTACTTC
CDR3 protein: CASSLATGQETQYF

V gene: TRBV3-1
D gene: -
clone size: many
J gene: TRBJ1-2
CDR3 DNA: TGTGCCAGCAGTCCCACCCGGACGGCGTATGGCTACACCTTC
CDR3 protein: CASSPTRTAYGYTF

V gene: TRBV11-2
D gene: TRBD2
clone size: many
J gene: TRBJ2-7
CDR3 DNA: TGTGCCAGCAGCACCGGAATGGTGCTAGCGGGGCACGAGCAGTACTTC
CDR3 protein: CASSTGMVLAGHEQYF